This entry concerns a single T cell receptor beta chain. The data were taken from a study of cytomegalovirus exposure and HLA in healthy donors. Both 60 Vbeta primers and 13 Jbeta primers went into the PCR. The protocol was immunoSEQ multiplex PCR, while the TCRdb copy is restricted to in-frame clones and leaves out a portion. The data show some 140,000 clones, around 77% seen once. The CDR3 extends over 15 amino acids. Trimming at V came to 6 bases and at J to 4 bases, leaving 6 bases not matched to a gene. Germline V gene sequence: CDR1 LNHDA, CDR2 SQIVND (reference sequence). This clonotype was obtained from a young man in good health and CMV-seronegative. The material sequenced was PBMCs. This rearrangement joins TRBV19 to TRBJ2-1, with 10 bases that match TRBD1. The CDR3 nucleotides read TGTGCCAGTAGATGGGACAGGGGTCCTTACAATGAGCAGTTCTTC. Residues: CASRWDRGPYNEQFF.